This paragraph reports one T cell receptor beta chain. The antigen is unknown. This entry comes from a study of persistence of HIV-infected CD4 T cells. The immunoSEQ assay was version 4, run in survey mode. The assay was immunoSEQ multiplex PCR, and TCRdb's table has in-frame clones only and misses some. The profile covers 44,000 or so clones, with just over 90% appearing a single time and about 1.7% taken by the ten largest. Nonspecific anti-CD3/anti-CD28 bead stimulation represents the broad CD4+ T cell repertoire. CD4+ T cells upregulating both CD40 ligand and CD69 were sorted as responding cells. The CDR3 has 15 residues. Trimming cost V 0 bases and J 2 bases, with 10 bases left between them. Germline CDR1 is SGDLS and CDR2 is YYNGEE.

Sequencing was performed on CD4+ T cells sorted from PBMCs after 18-hour stimulation, taken from a patient who received antiretroviral therapy. The chain has TRBV9 and TRBJ2-3; D is uncertain. The TCR sequence derives from an adult man with HIV who was CMV-seropositive. The CDR3 here is CASSVGAGVTDTQYF. CDR3 nucleotides: TGTGCCAGCAGCGTAGGGGCAGGAGTCACAGATACGCAGTATTTT.